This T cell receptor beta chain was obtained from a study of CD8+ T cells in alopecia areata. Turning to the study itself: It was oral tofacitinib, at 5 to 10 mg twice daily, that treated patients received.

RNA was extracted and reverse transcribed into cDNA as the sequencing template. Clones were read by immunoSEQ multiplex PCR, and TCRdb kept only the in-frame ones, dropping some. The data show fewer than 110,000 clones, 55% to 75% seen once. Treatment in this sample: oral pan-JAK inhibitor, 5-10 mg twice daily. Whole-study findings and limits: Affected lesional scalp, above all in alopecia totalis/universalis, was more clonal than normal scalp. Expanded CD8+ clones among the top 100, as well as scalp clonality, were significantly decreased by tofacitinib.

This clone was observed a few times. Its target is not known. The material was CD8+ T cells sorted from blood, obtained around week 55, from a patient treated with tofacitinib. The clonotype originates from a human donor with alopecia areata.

This CDR3 reads CASSFMRPQNAIWEQFF. In DNA form, the CDR3 reads TGTGCCAGCAGCTTTATGCGCCCCCAAAATGCGATCTGGGAGCAGTTCTTC. The chain joins TRBV5-6 to TRBJ2-1; D gene unclear. The V end was cut by 2 bases, the J end by 10 bases, with 25 bases between. The CDR3 runs to 17 residues. Germline values: CDR1 SGHDT, CDR2 YYEEEE.